Listed below are T cell receptor beta chains from one sample, sequenced in a study of blood T cell repertoires in COVID-19. Data came from immunoSEQ multiplex PCR; TCRdb stores just in-frame clones and leaves some out. Of approximately 450,000 clones listed, approximately 90% were seen once; the top ten hold about 2.1%. Sequenced material: PBMCs or T cells enriched from blood (not recorded which). The receptors were gathered from a woman aged 18-30 years with acute COVID-19. The CDR3 runs from the conserved cysteine through the conserved F or W. D genes are given only for firm matches. Where a row states a size, it is once, few, many or the class of an expanded clone; other rows omit it.

>.|TRBV4-3|TRBJ1-2|16|.
TGCGCCAGCAGCCAAGATAAGCAGCGGAGTGGTTATGGCTACACCTTC
CASSQDKQRSGYGYTF
>TRBD1|TRBV5-1|TRBJ1-5|15|.
TGCGCCAGCAGCTTGGAGGGGGCGAACAATCAGCCCCAGCATTTT
CASSLEGANNQPQHF
>.|TRBV6-5|TRBJ2-1|12|.
TGTGTCACCGGTCGGAGTAGGGGTGAGCAGTTCTTC
CVTGRSRGEQFF
>.|TRBV27|TRBJ2-3|14|.
TGTGCCAGCAGTAAGGGGCCTTCCACAGATACGCAGTATTTT
CASSKGPSTDTQYF
>.|TRBV21-1|TRBJ1-1|13|.
TGTGCCAGCACGTCGCAGGGGTCCACTGAAGCTTTCTTT
CASTSQGSTEAFF
>TRBD1|TRBV28|TRBJ2-7|17|.
TGTGCCAGCAAACCCGGCTCGACAGGGGGTAATTCCTACGAGCAGTACTTC
CASKPGSTGGNSYEQYF
>TRBD2|TRBV10-3|TRBJ2-2|14|.
TGTGCCGCGAGGGTAGCGGGAGATCACGGGGAGCTGTTTTTT
CAARVAGDHGELFF
>TRBD1|TRBV19|TRBJ1-2|13|.
TGTGCCAGTAGAGGACAGGAGGAAAATGGCTACACCTTC
CASRGQEENGYTF
>.|TRBV7-2|TRBJ1-2|13|.
TGTGCCAGCAGCTTAGTCGTCGACTATGGCTACACCTTC
CASSLVVDYGYTF
>.|TRBV19|TRBJ1-6|15|once
TGTGCCAGTACCATAGATGGGGGGATTGATTCACCCCTCCACTTT
CASTIDGGIDSPLHF
>TRBD2|TRBV6-2/TRBV6-3|TRBJ2-7|13|.
TGTGCCAGCAGTGGAGGTCGGGGGGGCGAGCAGTACTTC
CASSGGRGGEQYF
>.|TRBV11-3|TRBJ2-7|13|.
TGTGCCAGCCCACAGTGGGCTTTCTACGAGCAGTACTTC
CASPQWAFYEQYF
>.|TRBV5-4|TRBJ1-6|13|.
TGTGCCAGCAGCCCTACAGGGAATTCACCCCTCCACTTT
CASSPTGNSPLHF
>TRBD2|TRBV5-5|TRBJ2-6|18|.
TGTGCCAGCAAACACACTAGCGGGGTCGTCTCTGGGGCCAACGTCCTGACTTTC
CASKHTSGVVSGANVLTF
>TRBD2|TRBV4-3|TRBJ2-2|19|.
TGCGCCAGCAGCCAAGATCGGGGGGTTGGCGGGAGGATACCCGGGGAGCTGTTTTTT
CASSQDRGVGGRIPGELFF
>TRBD1|TRBV4-1|TRBJ2-1|16|.
TGCGCCAGCAGCCAAGGGATTGACAGGGGTTACAATGAGCAGTTCTTC
CASSQGIDRGYNEQFF
>.|TRBV6-5|TRBJ1-6|15|.
TGTGCCAGCAGCCCGACAGGACGCTATAATTCACCCCTCCACTTT
CASSPTGRYNSPLHF
>TRBD1|TRBV29-1|TRBJ2-7|12|once
TGCGAAGCCAGGACAGGGACCTACGAGCAGTACTTC
CEARTGTYEQYF
>.|TRBV9|TRBJ1-3|17|.
TGTGCCAGCAGCGTAAGCGGAGGCTTTAACTCTGGAAACACCATATATTTT
CASSVSGGFNSGNTIYF
>TRBD1|TRBV4-1|TRBJ2-7|14|.
TGCGCCAGCAGCCCAGACAGGGTCTCCTACGAGCAGTACTTC
CASSPDRVSYEQYF
>.|TRBV7-9|TRBJ2-1|14|once
TGTGCCAGCAGCTTAGGACTGCCCTACAATGAGCAGTTCTTC
CASSLGLPYNEQFF
>TRBD1|TRBV28|TRBJ2-3|11|.
TGTGCCAGCAGTCCAGGACAGGCCCGGCATTTT
CASSPGQARHF
>.|TRBV12-3/TRBV12-4|TRBJ1-2|11|.
TGTGCCAGCAGCTCGACTGACTTAGCCCACTTC
CASSSTDLAHF
>TRBD2|TRBV3-1/TRBV3-2|TRBJ2-3|16|.
TGTGCCAGCAGCCGGACTAGCGGGGGGGCTTCAGATACGCAGTATTTT
CASSRTSGGASDTQYF
>TRBD1|TRBV10-3|TRBJ1-5|15|few
TGTGCCATCAGTGGGGGACAGTCTAAGGATCAGCCCCAGCATTTT
CAISGGQSKDQPQHF
>TRBD2|TRBV11-2|TRBJ2-1|16|.
TGTGCCAGCAGCCCCCCGACGGGACTAGCAAATAATGAGCAGTTCTTC
CASSPPTGLANNEQFF
>.|TRBV7-9|TRBJ2-7|14|.
TGTGCCAGCAGCTTAGCGGGACAATCCTACGAGCAGTACTTC
CASSLAGQSYEQYF
>TRBD1|TRBV5-1|TRBJ2-4|14|.
TGCGCCAGCAGCTTGACGGACAGGGCAAACATTCAGTACTTC
CASSLTDRANIQYF
>.|TRBV18|TRBJ2-7|14|.
TGTGCCAGCTCACCAGGGACACCCGGCTACGAGCAGTACTTC
CASSPGTPGYEQYF